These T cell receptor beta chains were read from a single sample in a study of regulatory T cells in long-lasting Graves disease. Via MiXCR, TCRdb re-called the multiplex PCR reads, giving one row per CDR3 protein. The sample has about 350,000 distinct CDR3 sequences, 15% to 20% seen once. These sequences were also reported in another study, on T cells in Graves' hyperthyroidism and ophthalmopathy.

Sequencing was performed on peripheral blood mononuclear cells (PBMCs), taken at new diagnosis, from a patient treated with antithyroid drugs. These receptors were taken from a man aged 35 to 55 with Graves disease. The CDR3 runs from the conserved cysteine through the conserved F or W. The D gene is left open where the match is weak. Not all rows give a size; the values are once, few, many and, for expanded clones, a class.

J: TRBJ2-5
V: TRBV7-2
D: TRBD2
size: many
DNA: TGTGCCAGCAGCTTAGCGGCGGGGGGGACCCAGTACTTC
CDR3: CASSLAAGGTQYF

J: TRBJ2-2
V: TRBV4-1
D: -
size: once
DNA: TGCGCCAGCAGCCAAGTGCCCACGAACACCGGGGAGCTGTTTTTT
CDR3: CASSQVPTNTGELFF

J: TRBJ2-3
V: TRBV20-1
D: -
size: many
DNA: TGCAGTGCTTCCCTGGAGGCAACAGATACGCAGTATTTT
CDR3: CSASLEATDTQYF

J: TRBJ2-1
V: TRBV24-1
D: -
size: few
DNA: TGTGCCACCGGGAGGGGGGGCCGAAATGAGCAGTTCTTC
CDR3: CATGRGGRNEQFF

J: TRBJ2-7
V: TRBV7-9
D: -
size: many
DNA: TGTGCCAGCAGCGAGACCTCCAGCGAAGGGCCCCGTGGCGAGCAGTACTTC
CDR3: CASSETSSEGPRGEQYF

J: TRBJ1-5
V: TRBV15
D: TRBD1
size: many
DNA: TGTGCCACCAGCGGTCATTCACAGGGGCGGTTAAGCAATCAGCCCCAGCATTTT
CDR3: CATSGHSQGRLSNQPQHF

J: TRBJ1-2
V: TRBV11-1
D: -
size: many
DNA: TGTGCCAGCAGCCTGCGGTTGGCGGCTGGCTACACCTTC
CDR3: CASSLRLAAGYTF

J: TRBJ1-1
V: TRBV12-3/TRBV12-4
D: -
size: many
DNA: TGTGCCAGCAGCCGACAGCTCGGGAACACTGAAGCTTTCTTT
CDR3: CASSRQLGNTEAFF

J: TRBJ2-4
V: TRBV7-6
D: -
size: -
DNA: TGTGCCAGCAGCTCACGATTTCCGGGCAAAAACATTCAGTACTTC
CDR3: CASSSRFPGKNIQYF

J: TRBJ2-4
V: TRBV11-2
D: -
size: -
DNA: TGTGCCAGCAGCCCAGGGGGGAACAAAAACATTCAGTACTTC
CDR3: CASSPGGNKNIQYF

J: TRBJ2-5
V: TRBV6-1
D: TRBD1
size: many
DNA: TGTGCCAGCAGAGCCCTAGACAGGGTTCAAGAGACCCAGTACTTC
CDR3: CASRALDRVQETQYF

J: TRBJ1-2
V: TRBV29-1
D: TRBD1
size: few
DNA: TGCAGCGTCGCCCGGACAGGGGGCTATGGCTACACCTTC
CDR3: CSVARTGGYGYTF

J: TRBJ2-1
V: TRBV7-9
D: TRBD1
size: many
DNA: TGTGCCAGCAGCTTCCCGGACAGGGGACAGTTCTTC
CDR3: CASSFPDRGQFF

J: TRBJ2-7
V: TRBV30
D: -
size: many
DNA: TGTGCCTCTACAATAGGCAGCTACGAGCAGTACTTC
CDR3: CASTIGSYEQYF

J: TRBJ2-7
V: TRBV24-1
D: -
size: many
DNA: -
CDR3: CATSSSGQGRYEQYF

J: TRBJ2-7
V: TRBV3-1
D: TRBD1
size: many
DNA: TGTGCCAGCAGCAGAGACAGGGCCCCTTACTACGAGCAGTACTTC
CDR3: CASSRDRAPYYEQYF

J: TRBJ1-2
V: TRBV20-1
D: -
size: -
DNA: TGCAGTGCCCGTCCCTTGACTTCGAACTATGGCTACACCTTC
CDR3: CSARPLTSNYGYTF

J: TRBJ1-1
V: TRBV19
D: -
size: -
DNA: TGTGCCAGTAGCCTCGGAGGAGGGGTGAGCACTGAAGCTTTCTTT
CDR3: CASSLGGGVSTEAFF

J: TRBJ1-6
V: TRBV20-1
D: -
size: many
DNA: TGCAGTGTAAAAGGGGACCTTCGAGGACCCCTCCACTTT
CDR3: CSVKGDLRGPLHF

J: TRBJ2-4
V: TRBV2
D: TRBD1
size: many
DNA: TGTGCCAGCAAGGACAGGGCCACCAAAAACATTCAGTACTTC
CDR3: CASKDRATKNIQYF

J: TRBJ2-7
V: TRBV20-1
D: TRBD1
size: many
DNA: TGCAGCTGGAGTAGACAGGGGATCAACGAGCAGTACTTC
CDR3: CSWSRQGINEQYF

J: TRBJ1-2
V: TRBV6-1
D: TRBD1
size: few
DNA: TGTGCCAGCAGTGGACGACCATCGGGACAGGGGGAGAACTATGGCTACACCTTC
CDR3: CASSGRPSGQGENYGYTF

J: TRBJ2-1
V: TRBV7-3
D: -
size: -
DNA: TGTGCCAGCAGCTCCCAAACACGGAATGAGCAGTTCTTC
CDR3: CASSSQTRNEQFF

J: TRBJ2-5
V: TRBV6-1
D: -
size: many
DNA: TGTGCCAGCAGCATCGAACCGGGCGGGGAGACCCAGTACTTC
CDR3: CASSIEPGGETQYF

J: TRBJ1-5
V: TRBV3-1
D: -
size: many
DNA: TGTGCCAGCAGCCGGGGGGTGGGGGGCAATCAGCCCCAGCATTTT
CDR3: CASSRGVGGNQPQHF

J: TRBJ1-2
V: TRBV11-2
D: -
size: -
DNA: TGTGCCAGCAGCCATAACAGGGTGGCGGGCTATGGCTACACCTTC
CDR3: CASSHNRVAGYGYTF

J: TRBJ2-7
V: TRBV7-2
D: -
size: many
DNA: TGTGCCAGCAGCTTGTTCCGCAGGGCCTACGAGCAGTACTTC
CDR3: CASSLFRRAYEQYF

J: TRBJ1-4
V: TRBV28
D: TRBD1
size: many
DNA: TGTGCCAGCAGTGCGTCAGACAGGGGGCGCGATACTAATGAAAAACTGTTTTTT
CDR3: CASSASDRGRDTNEKLFF

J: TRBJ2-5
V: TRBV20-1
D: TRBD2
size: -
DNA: TGCAGTGCTCTGACTAGCGGGGAGACCCAGTACTTC
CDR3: CSALTSGETQYF

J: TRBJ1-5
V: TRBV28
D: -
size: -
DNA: TGTGCCAGCAGTTTACTGGATCGGGCCCAGCATTTT
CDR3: CASSLLDRAQHF

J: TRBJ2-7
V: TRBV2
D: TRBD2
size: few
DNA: TGTGCCAGCAGTGAGTTGTTGGGACTAGGGTACGAGCAGTACTTC
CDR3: CASSELLGLGYEQYF

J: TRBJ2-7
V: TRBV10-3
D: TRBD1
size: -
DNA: TGTGCCATCAGTGAGTCGGGGGACAGGACCTCCTACGAGCAGTACTTC
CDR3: CAISESGDRTSYEQYF

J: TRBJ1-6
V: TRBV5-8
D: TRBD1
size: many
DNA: TGTGCCAGCAGCACACAGGGGGCAACCTATAATTCACCCCTCCACTTT
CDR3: CASSTQGATYNSPLHF

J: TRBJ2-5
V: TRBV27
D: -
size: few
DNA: TGTGCCAGCAGTTTTACTTACCAAGAGACCCAGTACTTC
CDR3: CASSFTYQETQYF

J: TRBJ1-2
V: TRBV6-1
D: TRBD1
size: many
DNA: TGTGCCAGCATTGTTTGGGCGGGACAGTTGATGGGTGGCTACACCTTC
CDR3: CASIVWAGQLMGGYTF

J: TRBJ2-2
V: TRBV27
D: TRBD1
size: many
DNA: TGTGCCAGCAGTTTAAAAGGGGGCGCACTCACCGGGGAGCTGTTTTTT
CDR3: CASSLKGGALTGELFF

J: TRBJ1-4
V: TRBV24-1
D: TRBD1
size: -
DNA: TGTGCCACCAGTGATTCTAGGACAGGCACTGAAAAACTGTTTTTT
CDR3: CATSDSRTGTEKLFF

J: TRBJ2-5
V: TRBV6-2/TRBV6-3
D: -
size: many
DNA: TGTGCCAGCAGTTACGGCGGTATGGGGGTCCTCCAAGAGACCCAGTACTTC
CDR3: CASSYGGMGVLQETQYF

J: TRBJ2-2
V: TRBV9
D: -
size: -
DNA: TGTGCCAGCAGCGTAGCGGGTCTACAAGCGAACACCGGGGAGCTGTTTTTT
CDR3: CASSVAGLQANTGELFF

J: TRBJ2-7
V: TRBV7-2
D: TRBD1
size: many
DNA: TGTGCCAGCAGACGGGACAGGGGGACCTACGAGCAGTACTTC
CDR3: CASRRDRGTYEQYF

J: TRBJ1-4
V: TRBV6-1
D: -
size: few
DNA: TGTGCCAGCAGCCGGGACGGGGGAGAAGGGGTACAGGAAAAACTGTTTTTT
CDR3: CASSRDGGEGVQEKLFF

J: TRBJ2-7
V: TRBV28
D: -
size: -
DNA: TGTGCCAGCAGGGGGACGGAAGCCTACGAGCAGTACTTC
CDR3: CASRGTEAYEQYF

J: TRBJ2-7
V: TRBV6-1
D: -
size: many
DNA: TGTGCCAGCAGTCAAAACTACGAGCAGTACTTC
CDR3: CASSQNYEQYF

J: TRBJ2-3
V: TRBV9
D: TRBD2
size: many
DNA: TGTGCCAGCAGCGTAGAAGGTAGCGGGGGGGAGAGCAGGACAGATACGCAGTATTTT
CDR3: CASSVEGSGGESRTDTQYF

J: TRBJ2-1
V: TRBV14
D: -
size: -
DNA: TGTGCCAGCAGCCAGGCAGACCTGAATGAGCAGTTCTTC
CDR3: CASSQADLNEQFF

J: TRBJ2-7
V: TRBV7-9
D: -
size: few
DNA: TGTGCCAGCAGCAGGTTTTCCTACGAGCAGTACTTC
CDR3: CASSRFSYEQYF

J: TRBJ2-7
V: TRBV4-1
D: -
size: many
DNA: TGCGCCAGCAGCCAATGGGGGAGCTACGAGCAGTACTTC
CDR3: CASSQWGSYEQYF

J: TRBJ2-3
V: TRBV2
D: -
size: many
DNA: TGTGCCAGCAGTGAGATCTTGGTAGATACGCAGTATTTT
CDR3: CASSEILVDTQYF

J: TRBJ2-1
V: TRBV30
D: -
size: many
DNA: TGTGCCTGGAGGGGGGGGACAGAGGGGTCCTACAATGAGCAGTTCTTC
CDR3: CAWRGGTEGSYNEQFF

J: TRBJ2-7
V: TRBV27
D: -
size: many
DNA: TGTGCCAGCAGTTTATTCGGCACTCGCTCCTACGAGCAGTACTTC
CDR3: CASSLFGTRSYEQYF

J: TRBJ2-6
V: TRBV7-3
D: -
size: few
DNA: TGTGCCAGCTCTACCGGGTACTCTGGGGCCAACGTCCTGACTTTC
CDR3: CASSTGYSGANVLTF

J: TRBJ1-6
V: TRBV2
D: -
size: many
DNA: TGTGCCAGCAGTGAGGCAGACTCCTATAATTCACCCCTCCACTTT
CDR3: CASSEADSYNSPLHF

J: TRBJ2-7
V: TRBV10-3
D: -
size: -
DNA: TGTGCCATCATGGGGACTGTTTCGTACGAGCAGTACTTC
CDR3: CAIMGTVSYEQYF

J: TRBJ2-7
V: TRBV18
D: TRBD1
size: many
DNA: TGTGCCAGCTCACCACCGGGACAGGGGGCGTTCGGCGAGCAGTACTTC
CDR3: CASSPPGQGAFGEQYF

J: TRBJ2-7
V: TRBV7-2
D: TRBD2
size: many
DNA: TGTGCCAGCAGCTTAGCTAGCGGGGTCCCAAAGGACTACGAGCAGTACTTC
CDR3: CASSLASGVPKDYEQYF